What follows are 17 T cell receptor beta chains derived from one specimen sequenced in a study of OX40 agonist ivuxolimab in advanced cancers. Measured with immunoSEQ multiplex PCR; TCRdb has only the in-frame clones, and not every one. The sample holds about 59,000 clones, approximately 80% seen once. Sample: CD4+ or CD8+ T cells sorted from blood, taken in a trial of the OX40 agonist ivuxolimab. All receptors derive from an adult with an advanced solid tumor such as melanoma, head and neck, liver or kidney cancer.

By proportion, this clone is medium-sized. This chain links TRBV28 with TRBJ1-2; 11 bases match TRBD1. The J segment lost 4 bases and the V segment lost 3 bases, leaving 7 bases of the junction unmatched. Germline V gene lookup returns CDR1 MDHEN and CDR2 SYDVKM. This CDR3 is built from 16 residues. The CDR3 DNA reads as TGTGCCAGCAGTTTTTCCCGGACAGGGGGCGGCTATGGCTACACCTTC. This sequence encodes CASSFSRTGGGYGYTF.

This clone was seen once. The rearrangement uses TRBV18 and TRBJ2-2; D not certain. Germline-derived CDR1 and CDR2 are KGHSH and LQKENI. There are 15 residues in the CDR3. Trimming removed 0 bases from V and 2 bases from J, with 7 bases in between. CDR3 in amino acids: CASSPPPVNTGELFF. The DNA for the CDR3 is TGTGCCAGCTCACCACCCCCGGTTAACACCGGGGAGCTGTTTTTT.

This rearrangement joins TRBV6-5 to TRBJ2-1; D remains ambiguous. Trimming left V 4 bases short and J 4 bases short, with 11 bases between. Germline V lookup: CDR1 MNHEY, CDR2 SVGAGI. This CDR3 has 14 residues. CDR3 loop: CASSSRLKYNEQFF. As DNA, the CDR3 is TGTGCCAGCAGTTCGCGACTTAAATACAATGAGCAGTTCTTC.

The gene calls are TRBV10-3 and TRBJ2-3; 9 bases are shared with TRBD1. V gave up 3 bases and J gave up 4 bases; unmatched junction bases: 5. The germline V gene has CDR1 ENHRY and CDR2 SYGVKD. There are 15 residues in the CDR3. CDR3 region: CAISEGTGMPDTQYF. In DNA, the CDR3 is TGTGCCATCAGTGAAGGGACAGGGATGCCAGATACGCAGTATTTT.

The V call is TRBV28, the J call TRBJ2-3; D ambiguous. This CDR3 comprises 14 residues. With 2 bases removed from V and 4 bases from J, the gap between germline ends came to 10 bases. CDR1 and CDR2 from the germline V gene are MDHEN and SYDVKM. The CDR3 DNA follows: TGTGCCAGCAGTTTACTGGGTCGTGCAGATACGCAGTATTTT. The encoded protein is CASSLLGRADTQYF.

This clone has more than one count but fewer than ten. The CDR3: CASSLALYPTYEQYF. As DNA, the CDR3 is TGTGCCAGCAGCTTAGCGCTATACCCAACATACGAGCAGTACTTC. The gene calls are TRBV7-2 and TRBJ2-7; no reliable D call. With 0 bases removed from V and 4 bases from J, the gap between germline ends came to 13 bases. This CDR3 has 15 amino acids. CDR1 and CDR2 (germline): SGHTA, FQGNSA.

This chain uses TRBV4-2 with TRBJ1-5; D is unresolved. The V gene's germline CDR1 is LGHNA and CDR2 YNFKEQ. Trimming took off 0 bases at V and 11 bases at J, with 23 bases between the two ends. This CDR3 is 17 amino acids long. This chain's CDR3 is CASSQEIRVGGPPTQHF. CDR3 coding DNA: TGTGCCAGCAGCCAAGAAATAAGGGTAGGAGGCCCCCCGACCCAGCATTTT.

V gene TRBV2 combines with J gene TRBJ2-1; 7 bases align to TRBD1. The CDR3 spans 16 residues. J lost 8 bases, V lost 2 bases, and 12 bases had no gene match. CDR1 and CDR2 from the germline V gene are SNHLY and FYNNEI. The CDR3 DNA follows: TGTGCCAGCAGTGAATCAAGGGACAGTGGTGTGGATGAGCAGTTCTTC. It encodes CASSESRDSGVDEQFF.

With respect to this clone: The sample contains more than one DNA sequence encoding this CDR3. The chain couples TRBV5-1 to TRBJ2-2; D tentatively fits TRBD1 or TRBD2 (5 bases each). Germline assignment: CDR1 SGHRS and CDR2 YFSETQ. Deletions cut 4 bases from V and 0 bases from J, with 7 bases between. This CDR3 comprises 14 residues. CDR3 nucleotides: TGCGCCAGCAGCCGGGACCCGAACACCGGGGAGCTGTTTTTT. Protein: CASSRDPNTGELFF.

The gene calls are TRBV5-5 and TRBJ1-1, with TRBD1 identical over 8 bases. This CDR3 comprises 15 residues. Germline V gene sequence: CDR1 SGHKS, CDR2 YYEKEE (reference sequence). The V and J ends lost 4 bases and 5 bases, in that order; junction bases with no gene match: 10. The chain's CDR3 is CASSTSGQGGTEAFF. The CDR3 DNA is TGTGCCAGCAGCACTTCTGGACAGGGAGGTACTGAAGCTTTCTTT.

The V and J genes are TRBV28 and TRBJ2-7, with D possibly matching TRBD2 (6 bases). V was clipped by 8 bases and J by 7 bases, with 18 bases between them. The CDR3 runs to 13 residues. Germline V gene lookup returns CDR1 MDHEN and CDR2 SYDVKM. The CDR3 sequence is CASCPGLGGEQYF. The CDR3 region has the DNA TGTGCCAGCTGCCCGGGACTGGGTGGAGAGCAGTACTTC.

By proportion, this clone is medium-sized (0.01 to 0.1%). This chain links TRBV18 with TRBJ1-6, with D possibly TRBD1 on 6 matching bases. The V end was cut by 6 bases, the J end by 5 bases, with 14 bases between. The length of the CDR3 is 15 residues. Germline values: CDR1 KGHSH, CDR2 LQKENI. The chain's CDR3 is CASSPQGLNNSPLHF. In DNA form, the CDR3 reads TGTGCCAGCTCGCCCCAGGGGTTGAATAATTCACCCCTCCACTTT. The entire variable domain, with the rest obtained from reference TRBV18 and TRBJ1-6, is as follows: NAGVMQNPRHLVRRRGQEARLRCSPMKGHSHVYWYRQLPEEGLKFMVYLQKENIIDESGMPKERFSAEFPKEGPSILRIQQVVRGDSAAYFCASSPQGLNNSPLHFGNGTRLTVT.

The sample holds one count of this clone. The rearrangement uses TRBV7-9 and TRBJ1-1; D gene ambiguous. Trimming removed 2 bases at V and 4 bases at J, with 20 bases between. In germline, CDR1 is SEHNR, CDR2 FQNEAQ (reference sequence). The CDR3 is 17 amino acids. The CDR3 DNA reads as TGTGCCAGCAGCTTATCACCCAGTTGGGGTTACGGCACTGAAGCTTTCTTT. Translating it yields CASSLSPSWGYGTEAFF.

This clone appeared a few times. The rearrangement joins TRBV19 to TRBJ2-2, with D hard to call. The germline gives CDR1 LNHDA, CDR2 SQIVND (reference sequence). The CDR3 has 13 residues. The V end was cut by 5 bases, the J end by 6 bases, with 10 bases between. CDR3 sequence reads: CASSLPPSGELFF. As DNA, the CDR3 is TGTGCCAGTAGTCTCCCCCCCTCCGGGGAGCTGTTTTTT.

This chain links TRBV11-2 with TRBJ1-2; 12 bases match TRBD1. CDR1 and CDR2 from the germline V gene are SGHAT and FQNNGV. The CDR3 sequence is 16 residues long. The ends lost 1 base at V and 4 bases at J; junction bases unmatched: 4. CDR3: CASSLVGTGGIYGYTF. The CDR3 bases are TGTGCCAGCAGCTTAGTCGGGACAGGGGGCATCTATGGCTACACCTTC.

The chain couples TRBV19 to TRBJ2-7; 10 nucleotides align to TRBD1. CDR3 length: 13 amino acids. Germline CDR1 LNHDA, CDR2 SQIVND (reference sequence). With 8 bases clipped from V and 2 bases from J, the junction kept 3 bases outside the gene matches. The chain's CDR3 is CASRGTGAYEQYF. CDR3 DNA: TGTGCCAGTCGCGGGACAGGGGCCTACGAGCAGTACTTC.

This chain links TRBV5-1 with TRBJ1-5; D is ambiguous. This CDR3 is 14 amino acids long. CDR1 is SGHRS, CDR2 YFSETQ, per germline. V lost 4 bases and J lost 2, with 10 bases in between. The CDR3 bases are TGCGCCAGCAGCAAAAGAGGCGGCAATCAGCCCCAGCATTTT. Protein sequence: CASSKRGGNQPQHF.